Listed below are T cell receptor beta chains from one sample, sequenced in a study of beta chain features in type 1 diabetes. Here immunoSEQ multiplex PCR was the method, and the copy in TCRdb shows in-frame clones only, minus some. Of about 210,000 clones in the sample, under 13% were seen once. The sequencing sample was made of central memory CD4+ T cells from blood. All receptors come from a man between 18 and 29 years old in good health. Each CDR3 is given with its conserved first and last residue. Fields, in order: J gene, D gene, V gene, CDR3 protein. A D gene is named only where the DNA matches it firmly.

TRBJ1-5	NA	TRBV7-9	CASSGRQSPALGGLQHF
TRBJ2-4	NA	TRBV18	CASSPPELNIQYF
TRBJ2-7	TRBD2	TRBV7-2	CASRSGLAGVDYEQYF
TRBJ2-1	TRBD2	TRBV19	CASSTLLAGGFNEQFF
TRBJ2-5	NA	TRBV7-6	CASSNYRGEGETQYF
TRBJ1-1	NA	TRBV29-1	CSVEEGKGGSPTKAFF
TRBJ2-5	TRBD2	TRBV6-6	CASSYERLAGRETQYF
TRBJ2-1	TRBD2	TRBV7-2	CASRLAGIDNEQFF
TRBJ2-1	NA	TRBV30	CAWRIGVGAYNEQFF
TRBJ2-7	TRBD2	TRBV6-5	CASRGLAGGPYEQYF
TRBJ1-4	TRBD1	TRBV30	CAWSVGQGAQSNEKLFF
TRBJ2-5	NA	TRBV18	CASTRDRSPLETQYF